Following are 14 T cell receptor beta chains from one sample sequenced in a study of cytomegalovirus exposure and HLA in healthy donors. Sequencing was performed with immunoSEQ multiplex PCR; in TCRdb, only in-frame clones are kept and a portion is missing. The sample contains about 130,000 clones, 89% of which appear only once. Sequencing was done on a sample of PBMCs. These receptors were taken from a woman aged 18-35 years in good health and CMV-seropositive.

The J gene is TRBJ2-1, the V gene TRBV9, with TRBD1 as a possible D gene (7 bases). The CDR3 totals 17 residues. Germline CDR1 and CDR2: SGDLS and YYNGEE. V lost 4 bases to trimming and J lost 5 bases, with 22 bases between them. The CDR3 DNA follows: TGTGCCAGCAGCTCAAGAAAGGGACGGGGGACAGACAATGAGCAGTTCTTC. Amino acid sequence: CASSSRKGRGTDNEQFF.

V and J are TRBV5-1 and TRBJ1-1; D remains unclear. This CDR3 is built from 16 residues. CDR1 and CDR2 from the germline V gene are SGHRS and YFSETQ. V gave up 4 bases and J gave up 5 bases, with 21 bases separating them. For the CDR3, the DNA is TGCGCCAGCAGCCATAACTCCGGGAGGTTGGGGACTGAAGCTTTCTTT. It encodes CASSHNSGRLGTEAFF.

The chain joins TRBV28 to TRBJ2-7, with 7 bases matching TRBD1. J was trimmed by 2 bases and V by 5 bases; bases with no gene match: 6. The CDR3 has 14 residues. Germline CDR1 is MDHEN and CDR2 is SYDVKM. CDR3 in amino acids: CASSPRDSTYEQYF. The CDR3 nucleotides are TGTGCCAGCAGTCCGAGGGACAGCACCTACGAGCAGTACTTC.

The chain links TRBV6-4 to TRBJ2-3, with 13 bases identical to TRBD2. Germline CDR1 and CDR2: MRHNA and SNTAGT. The J segment lost 4 bases and the V segment lost 5 bases, leaving 0 bases of the junction unmatched. This CDR3 region has 14 residues. The CDR3 protein is CASSTSGGADTQYF. The CDR3 DNA sequence: TGTGCCAGCAGTACTAGCGGGGGGGCAGATACGCAGTATTTT.

The V gene is TRBV21-1, the J gene TRBJ1-5; the table's D call, TRBD1, has no DNA check behind it. TRBV21-1 is labeled a pseudogene. There are 14 residues in the CDR3. The CDR3 loop reads CASSKPGQEQPQHF. The CDR3 nucleotides are TGTGCCAGCAGCAAACCAGGGCAAGAACAGCCCCAGCATTTT.

The chain has TRBV2 and TRBJ2-3; 11 bases fit TRBD2. The CDR3 is made up of 18 amino acids. The V and J ends lost 4 bases and 2 bases, in that order; junction bases with no gene match: 11. Germline V gives CDR1 SNHLY, CDR2 FYNNEI. CDR3 sequence reads: CASSVISGGAFFTDTQYF. The CDR3 nucleotides are TGTGCCAGCAGTGTTATTAGCGGGGGGGCATTTTTCACAGATACGCAGTATTTT.

The chain links TRBV6-6 to TRBJ1-2; no clear D. CDR1 MNHNY and CDR2 SVGAGI come from the germline V gene (reference sequence). Trimming removed 6 bases at V and 3 bases at J, with 14 bases between. This CDR3 region has 14 residues. Here the CDR3 DNA reads TGTGCCAGCAGGTGGTTTGATCAGGACTATGGCTACACCTTC. Amino acid sequence: CASRWFDQDYGYTF.

This rearrangement joins TRBV6-1 to TRBJ2-4; perhaps TRBD2 as D (7 bases). Germline CDR1 is MNHNS and CDR2 is SASEGT. The CDR3 is 13 residues long. The V end lost 8 bases, the J end lost 8 bases, and 16 bases lay between the germline ends. The CDR3 loop is CASAYREGDIQYF. In DNA, the CDR3 is TGTGCCAGCGCTTACAGGGAGGGAGACATTCAGTACTTC.

The chain couples TRBV7-7 to TRBJ2-5, with D possibly being TRBD2 (5 bases). Trimming removed 4 bases at V and 2 bases at J, with 8 bases between. This CDR3 region has 13 residues. CDR1 and CDR2 (germline): SSHAT, FNYEAQ (reference sequence). CDR3 coding DNA: TGTGCCAGCAGCTGGACTGGGCAAGAGACCCAGTACTTC. It specifies CASSWTGQETQYF.

The chain has TRBV9 and TRBJ1-2; D may be TRBD1 (5 bases). CDR3 length equals 17 residues. Germline CDR1 is SGDLS and CDR2 is YYNGEE. The V and J ends lost 0 bases and 4 bases respectively, with 19 bases between them. CDR3 residues: CASSVDSLRGAVYGYTF. The CDR3 nucleotides read TGTGCCAGCAGCGTAGATTCCCTAAGGGGCGCAGTCTATGGCTACACCTTC.

The chain recombines TRBV30 with TRBJ1-2; TRBD1 matches at 12 bases. The CDR3 has 14 amino acids. Germline values: CDR1 GTSNPN, CDR2 SVGIG (reference sequence). The trim removed 0 bases at V and 7 bases at J, leaving 3 bases unmatched. The CDR3 region is CAWSVLGQGAGYTF. Written as DNA, the CDR3 is TGTGCCTGGAGTGTACTGGGACAGGGGGCTGGCTACACCTTC. Combining the CDR3 with reference TRBV30 and TRBJ1-2 gives the whole variable domain SQTIHQWPATLVQPVGSPLSLECTVEGTSNPNLYWYRQAAGRGLQLLFYSVGIGQISSEVPQNLSASRPQDRQFILSSKKLLLSDSGFYLCAWSVLGQGAGYTFGSGTRLTVV.

The chain uses TRBV27 and TRBJ1-5, with 8 bases lining up with TRBD1. CDR1 is MNHEY, CDR2 SMNVEV, per germline (reference sequence). Germline trimming cut 9 bases from V and 5 bases from J; bases unmatched to any gene: 9. CDR3 size: 14 residues. This CDR3 is CASSATGVDQPQHF. CDR3 DNA sequence: TGTGCCAGTTCGGCGACAGGGGTTGATCAGCCCCAGCATTTT.

The V gene is TRBV15, the J gene TRBJ1-3; weak D call: TRBD1 (6 bases). The germline gives CDR1 LNHNV, CDR2 YYDKDF (reference sequence). This CDR3 has 17 residues. V gave up 1 base and J gave up 2 bases, with 15 bases separating them. In DNA form, the CDR3 reads TGTGCCACCAGCAGAGGAAGCACAGGGATTGCTGGAAACACCATATATTTT. It translates to CATSRGSTGIAGNTIYF.

In its sample, this clone was seen a few times. In nucleotides, the CDR3 is TGTGCCAGCAGCTTCGGGAGGGGGTACGAAAAACTGTTTTTT. It specifies CASSFGRGYEKLFF. J is TRBJ1-4 and V is TRBV5-6, with D tentatively TRBD1 (6 bases). CDR1 is SGHDT and CDR2 is YYEEEE in the germline V gene. Between the trimmed V and J ends, which lost 2 bases and 8 bases, there was a span of 13 bases. The CDR3 runs to 14 residues. The variable domain in full, completed from reference TRBV5-6 and TRBJ1-4, reads DAGVTQSPTHLIKTRGQQVTLRCSPKSGHDTVSWYQQALGQGPQFIFQYYEEEERQRGNFPDRFSGHQFPNYSSELNVNALLLGDSALYLCASSFGRGYEKLFFGSGTQLSVL.